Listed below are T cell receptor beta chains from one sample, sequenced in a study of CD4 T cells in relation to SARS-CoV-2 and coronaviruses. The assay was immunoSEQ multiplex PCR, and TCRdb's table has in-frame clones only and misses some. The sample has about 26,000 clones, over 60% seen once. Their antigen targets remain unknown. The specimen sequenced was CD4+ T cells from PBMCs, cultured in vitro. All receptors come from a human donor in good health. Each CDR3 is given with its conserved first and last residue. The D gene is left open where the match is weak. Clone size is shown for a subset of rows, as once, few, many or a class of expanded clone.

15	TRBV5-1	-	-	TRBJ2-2	CASRGQDLTTGELFF	TGCGCCAGTCGGGGGCAGGATCTGACAACCGGGGAGCTGTTTTTT
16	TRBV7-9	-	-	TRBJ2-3	CASSHNPGGLTDTQYF	TGTGCCAGCAGCCACAATCCGGGGGGCCTCACAGATACGCAGTATTTT
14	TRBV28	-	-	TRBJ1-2	CASSSSGMSYGYTF	TGTGCCAGCAGTTCCTCAGGGATGAGCTATGGCTACACCTTC
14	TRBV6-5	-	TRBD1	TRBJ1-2	CASGKQGIGYGYTF	TGTGCCAGCGGGAAACAGGGGATTGGCTATGGCTACACCTTC
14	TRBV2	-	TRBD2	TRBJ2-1	CASSGLAEYNEQFF	TGTGCCAGCTCTGGACTAGCGGAATACAATGAGCAGTTCTTC
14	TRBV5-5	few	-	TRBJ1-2	CASSLEDISYGYTF	TGTGCCAGCAGCTTGGAGGACATTAGCTATGGCTACACCTTC
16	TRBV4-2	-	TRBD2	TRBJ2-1	CASSPRGSGAYNEQFF	TGTGCCAGCAGCCCCCGGGGTAGCGGGGCCTACAATGAGCAGTTCTTC
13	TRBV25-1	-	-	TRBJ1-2	CASSAPRPYGYTF	TGTGCCAGCAGTGCGCCACGACCGTATGGCTACACCTTC
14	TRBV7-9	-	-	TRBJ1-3	CASSFGSAGNTIYF	TGTGCCAGCAGCTTCGGGAGTGCTGGAAACACCATATATTTT
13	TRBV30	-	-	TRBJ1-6	CAWSTGRDSPLHF	TGTGCCTGGAGTACAGGGAGGGATTCACCCCTCCACTTT
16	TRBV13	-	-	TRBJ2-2	CASSLRTASNTGELFF	TGTGCCAGCAGCCTACGGACAGCATCGAACACCGGGGAGCTGTTTTTT
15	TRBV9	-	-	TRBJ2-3	CASSPTGGTSDTQYF	TGTGCCAGCAGCCCGACCGGGGGAACTTCGGATACGCAGTATTTT
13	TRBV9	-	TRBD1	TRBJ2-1	CASSGGQGNEQFF	TGTGCCAGCAGCGGAGGACAGGGCAATGAGCAGTTCTTC
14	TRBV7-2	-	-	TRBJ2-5	CASSLGAGLETQYF	TGTGCCAGCAGCTTAGGAGCGGGTTTGGAGACCCAGTACTTC
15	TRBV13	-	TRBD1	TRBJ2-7	CASSLGLRTGYEQYF	TGTGCCAGCAGCTTAGGCCTTAGGACAGGGTACGAGCAGTACTTC
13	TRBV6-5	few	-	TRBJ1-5	CASSSKGNQPQHF	TGTGCCAGCAGTTCTAAGGGCAATCAGCCCCAGCATTTT
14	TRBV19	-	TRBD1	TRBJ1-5	CASSTTGGKQPQHF	TGTGCCAGTAGTACTACAGGGGGGAAACAGCCCCAGCATTTT
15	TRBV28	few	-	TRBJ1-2	CASSPTTGGLPGYTF	TGTGCCAGCAGCCCAACGACAGGAGGGCTTCCGGGCTACACCTTC
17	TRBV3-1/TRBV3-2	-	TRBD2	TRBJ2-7	CASSQDRGSGAAYEQYF	TGTGCCAGCAGCCAAGATCGTGGTAGCGGGGCGGCCTACGAGCAGTACTTC
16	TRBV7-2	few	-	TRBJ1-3	CASSLSSGVAGNTIYF	TGTGCCAGCAGCTTAAGTTCCGGGGTCGCGGGAAACACCATATATTTT
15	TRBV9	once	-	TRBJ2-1	CASRRGGGAGNEQFF	TGTGCCAGCAGGCGTGGGGGCGGTGCTGGGAATGAGCAGTTCTTC
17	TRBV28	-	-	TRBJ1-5	CASSPVIIGYSNQPQHF	TGTGCCAGCAGTCCCGTGATAATAGGCTATAGCAATCAGCCCCAGCATTTT
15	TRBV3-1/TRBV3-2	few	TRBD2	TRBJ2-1	CASSQGTRVGGEQFF	TGTGCCAGCAGCCAAGGGACTAGAGTCGGTGGGGAGCAGTTCTTC
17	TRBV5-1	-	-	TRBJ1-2	CASSLGPLGATNYGYTF	TGCGCCAGCAGCCTAGGACCCCTCGGGGCCACTAACTATGGCTACACCTTC
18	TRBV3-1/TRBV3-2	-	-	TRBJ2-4	CASSSRSPGPTVGNIQYF	TGTGCCAGCAGCTCACGATCCCCGGGACCCACCGTTGGAAACATTCAGTACTTC
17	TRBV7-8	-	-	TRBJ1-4	CASSPSPGIFPNEKLFF	TGTGCCAGCAGCCCGAGTCCCGGGATTTTCCCTAATGAAAAACTGTTTTTT
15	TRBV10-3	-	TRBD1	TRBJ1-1	CAISARQGTNTEAFF	TGTGCCATCAGTGCCCGACAGGGGACGAACACTGAAGCTTTCTTT
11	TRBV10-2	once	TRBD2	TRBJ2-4	CASSEGRLAYF	TGCGCCAGCAGTGAGGGGAGACTAGCGTACTTC
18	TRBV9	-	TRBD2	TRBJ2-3	CASSVAGLAGGITDTQYF	TGTGCCAGCAGCGTAGCAGGGCTAGCGGGAGGAATAACAGATACGCAGTATTTT
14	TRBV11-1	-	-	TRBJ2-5	CASSLGRGGETQYF	TGTGCCAGCAGCTTAGGTCGAGGAGGGGAGACCCAGTACTTC
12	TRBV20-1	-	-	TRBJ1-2	CSASGRLGGYTF	TGCAGTGCTAGTGGGAGGCTGGGTGGCTACACCTTC
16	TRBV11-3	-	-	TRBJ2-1	CASSLAVWGGYNEQFF	TGTGCCAGCAGCTTAGCCGTGTGGGGCGGGTACAATGAGCAGTTCTTC
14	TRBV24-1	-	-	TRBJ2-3	CATSDSPDTDTQYF	TGTGCCACCAGTGACTCCCCCGACACAGATACGCAGTATTTT
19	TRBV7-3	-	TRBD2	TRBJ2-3	CASSPGTSGRARLTDTQYF	TGTGCCAGCAGCCCAGGGACTAGCGGGAGGGCCAGGTTAACAGATACGCAGTATTTT
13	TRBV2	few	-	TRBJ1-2	CASSGDSDYGYTF	TGTGCCAGCAGTGGAGACAGTGACTATGGCTACACCTTC
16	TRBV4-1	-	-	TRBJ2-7	CATSPRVSLESYEQYF	TGCGCCACCTCCCCTAGAGTGAGTCTTGAATCCTACGAGCAGTACTTC
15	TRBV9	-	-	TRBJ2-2	CASSITLGGVGELFF	TGTGCCAGCAGCATCACGCTTGGGGGAGTTGGGGAGCTGTTTTTT
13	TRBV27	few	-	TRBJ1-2	CASRGGGRYGYTF	TGTGCCAGCCGGGGAGGGGGAAGGTATGGCTACACCTTC
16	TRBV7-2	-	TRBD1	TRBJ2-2	CASSLARGLNTGELFF	TGTGCCAGCAGCTTAGCCAGGGGGCTAAACACCGGGGAGCTGTTTTTT
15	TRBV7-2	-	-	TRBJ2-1	CASSQFVGPGGEQFF	TGTGCCAGCAGCCAATTTGTGGGGCCGGGCGGTGAGCAGTTCTTC
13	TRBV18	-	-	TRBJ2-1	CASSPPPDNEQFF	TGTGCCAGCTCACCACCCCCAGACAATGAGCAGTTCTTC
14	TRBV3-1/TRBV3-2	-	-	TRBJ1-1	CASSQDWTAREAFF	TGTGCCAGCAGCCAAGATTGGACAGCCCGTGAAGCTTTCTTT
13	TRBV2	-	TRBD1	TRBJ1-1	CASKGQLNTEAFF	TGTGCCAGCAAGGGACAGCTGAACACTGAAGCTTTCTTT
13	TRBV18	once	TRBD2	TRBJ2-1	CASSPGPSGSQFF	TGTGCCAGCTCACCAGGGCCTAGCGGGAGTCAGTTCTTC
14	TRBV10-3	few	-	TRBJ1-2	CAISESRGAAGYTF	TGTGCCATCAGTGAGTCGAGGGGGGCTGCTGGCTACACCTTC
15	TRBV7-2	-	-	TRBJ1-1	CASSLSTTGNTEAFF	TGTGCCAGCAGCTTATCAACTACAGGGAACACTGAAGCTTTCTTT
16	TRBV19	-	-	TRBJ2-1	CASSGWVGGANNEQFF	TGTGCCAGTAGTGGATGGGTTGGGGGGGCCAACAATGAGCAGTTCTTC
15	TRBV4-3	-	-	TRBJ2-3	CASSQADSSTDTQYF	TGCGCCAGCAGCCAAGCGGACTCCAGCACAGATACGCAGTATTTT
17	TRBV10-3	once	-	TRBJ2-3	CAISEPEVRGKGDTQYF	TGTGCCATCAGTGAGCCCGAGGTCCGCGGGAAGGGTGATACGCAGTATTTT
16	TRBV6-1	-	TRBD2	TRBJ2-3	CASSDLSGRKADTQYF	TGTGCCAGCAGTGACCTTAGCGGGAGGAAGGCAGATACGCAGTATTTT
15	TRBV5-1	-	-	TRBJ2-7	CASSLLPTGIYEQYF	TGCGCCAGCAGCTTGTTGCCCACAGGGATCTACGAGCAGTACTTC
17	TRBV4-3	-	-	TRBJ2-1	CASSQDGHIRAPNEQFF	TGCGCCAGCAGCCAAGATGGTCACATCCGAGCTCCCAATGAGCAGTTCTTC
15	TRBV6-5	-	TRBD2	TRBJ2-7	CASSYRASGRYEQYF	TGTGCCAGCAGTTATCGGGCTAGCGGGAGATACGAGCAGTACTTC
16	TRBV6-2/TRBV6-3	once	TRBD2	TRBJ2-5	CASSYITSGRGETQYF	TGTGCCAGCAGTTATATCACTAGCGGGAGGGGAGAGACCCAGTACTTC
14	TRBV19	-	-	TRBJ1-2	CASSIGQPGGGYTF	TGTGCCAGTAGTATCGGCCAGCCGGGGGGTGGCTACACCTTC
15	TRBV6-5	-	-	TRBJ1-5	CASSYAGVSNQPQHF	TGTGCCAGCAGTTACGCAGGGGTGAGCAATCAGCCCCAGCATTTT